What follows are 27 T cell receptor beta chains derived from one specimen sequenced in a study of cytomegalovirus exposure and HLA in healthy donors. With 60 Vbeta and 13 Jbeta primers, the PCR was carried out. The assay was immunoSEQ multiplex PCR, and TCRdb's table has in-frame clones only and misses some. The sample lists approximately 150,000 clones; roughly two thirds were seen once. The sequenced sample was PBMCs. These receptors were collected from a young woman in good health and CMV-seropositive.

This chain joins TRBV10-3 and TRBJ1-1; D is possibly TRBD1 (5 bases). The CDR3 consists of 14 residues. The germline V and J ends were trimmed by 2 bases and 4 bases, with 11 bases remaining between them. Germline loops: CDR1 ENHRY, CDR2 SYGVKD. CDR3 in DNA: TGTGCCATCAGTGAGGGGACGGGAGGCACTGAAGCTTTCTTT. Translated: CAISEGTGGTEAFF.

V gene TRBV4-1 combines with J gene TRBJ2-5; 8 nucleotides agree with TRBD1. Germline CDR1 is MGHRA and CDR2 is YSYEKL. The CDR3 contains 17 residues. V was clipped by 0 bases and J by 5 bases; unmatched bases: 11. CDR3 nucleotide sequence: TGCGCCAGCAGCCAAGATTCCAGGCCAGGGGGCATGGAGACCCAGTACTTC. Translated: CASSQDSRPGGMETQYF.

This clone was observed a single time. This chain links TRBV6-5 with TRBJ1-6; D may be TRBD1 (6 bases). The CDR3 is 15 residues long. Germline CDR1 is MNHEY and CDR2 is SVGAGI. V lost 7 bases and J lost 8, with 18 bases in between. CDR3 DNA sequence: TGTGCCAGCAAAGCCCGGACAGTGGGGCATTCACCCCTCCACTTT. Translation gives CASKARTVGHSPLHF.

J is TRBJ2-1 and V is TRBV7-3; 9 bases agree with TRBD2. V lost 5 bases to trimming and J lost 2 bases; unmatched junction nucleotides: 4. This CDR3 has 15 amino acids. Germline CDR1 SGHTA, CDR2 FQGTGA. The CDR3 DNA reads as TGTGCCAGCAGCCCCTCTAGCGGGGCCTACAATGAGCAGTTCTTC. Protein sequence: CASSPSSGAYNEQFF.

CDR3 DNA: TGTGCCAGCAGTTTTACAGGGGGGAGGACTGAAGCTTTCTTT. Protein product: CASSFTGGRTEAFF. J is TRBJ1-1 and V is TRBV7-3, with 8 bases lining up with TRBD1. Germline V CDR1 and CDR2: SGHTA, FQGTGA. The CDR3 is 14 amino acids. The V and J ends lost 6 bases and 5 bases, in that order; junction bases with no gene match: 8.

V is TRBV6-1 and J is TRBJ2-1; tentative D call: TRBD2 (5 bases). Germline CDR1 MNHNS, CDR2 SASEGT. V was trimmed by 7 bases and J by 0 bases, leaving 13 bases between them. The CDR3 totals 15 residues. The CDR3 loop is CASTGVGLSYNEQFF. DNA for the CDR3: TGTGCCAGCACCGGGGTAGGGCTCTCCTACAATGAGCAGTTCTTC.

This clone turned up a few times. The chain employs TRBV19 and TRBJ1-1, with 8 bases matching TRBD1. The CDR3 sequence is 14 residues long. Germline-derived CDR1 and CDR2 are LNHDA and SQIVND (reference sequence). After removal of 5 bases from V and 3 bases from J, the junction contained 5 bases not matched to a gene. In DNA, the CDR3 is TGTGCCAGTAGTGTCCTCAGGGGGCACACTGAAGCTTTCTTT. Protein sequence: CASSVLRGHTEAFF.

This chain connects TRBV28 to TRBJ2-3, with 9 bases aligning to TRBD1. Germline V CDR1 and CDR2: MDHEN, SYDVKM. This CDR3 is built from 16 residues. J gave up 5 bases and V 5 bases, and 11 bases lay outside the gene matches. Here the CDR3 reads CASSPEFTGGQDTQYF. The CDR3 coding sequence is TGTGCCAGCAGTCCAGAATTCACAGGGGGCCAAGATACGCAGTATTTT.

V is TRBV7-2 and J is TRBJ2-2; 9 bases are a match to TRBD2. With 3 bases clipped from V and 8 bases from J, the junction kept 10 bases outside the gene matches. This CDR3 has 16 amino acids. Germline V gene data show CDR1 as SGHTA and CDR2 as FQGNSA. The CDR3 nucleotides are TGTGCCAGCAGCTTCTTTCCGCGGGGGGGCCGAGGGGAGCTGTTTTTT. This encodes CASSFFPRGGRGELFF.

Regarding this clone: The junction does not match germline at one end; this may be a read error. The chain carries TRBV11-2 and TRBJ2-1; D is uncertain. This CDR3 contains 15 residues. CDR1 is SGHAT, CDR2 FQNNGV, per germline. The CDR3 is CASSFSHSSYDEQFF. The CDR3 DNA sequence: TGTGCCAGCAGCTTTTCCCACAGCTCCTACGATGAGCAGTTCTTC.

Concerning this clone itself: A read error is likely, as this CDR3 ends without the conserved phenylalanine or tryptophan. The DNA is left out, because the CDR3 cannot be placed on it with certainty; the CDR3 is given as TCRdb lists it. This chain connects TRBV13 to TRBJ1-1; the D segment call TRBD1 is taken from the table without a DNA check. A total of 12 residues make up the CDR3, ends included. Germline V gives CDR1 PRHDT, CDR2 FYEKMQ (reference sequence). This CDR3 is CASSYGTAVVYI.

This sequence joins TRBV6-6 and TRBJ1-1; 10 bases match TRBD1. The CDR3 loop spans 14 amino acids. Germline V gene data show CDR1 as MNHNY and CDR2 as SVGAGI (reference sequence). The trim removed 5 bases at V and 4 bases at J, leaving 4 bases unmatched. The CDR3 DNA reads as TGTGCCAGCAGTGGGACAGGGGAGAGCACTGAAGCTTTCTTT. It specifies CASSGTGESTEAFF.

J is TRBJ1-3 and V is TRBV5-4, with 12 nucleotides matching TRBD1. Germline CDR1 SGHNT, CDR2 YYREEE (reference sequence). Trimming took 4 bases from V and 0 from J; bases not matched to a gene: 5. The CDR3 has 17 residues. The CDR3 bases are TGTGCCAGCAGCCACGGGACAGGGGGCGCCTCTGGAAACACCATATATTTT. This sequence encodes CASSHGTGGASGNTIYF. The whole variable domain, filled in from reference TRBV5-4 and TRBJ1-3, reads ETGVTQSPTHLIKTRGQQVTLRCSSQSGHNTVSWYQQALGQGPQFIFQYYREEENGRGNFPPRFSGLQFPNYSSELNVNALELDDSALYLCASSHGTGGASGNTIYFGEGSWLTVV.

V gene TRBV5-4 combines with J gene TRBJ2-3, with D possibly TRBD1 on 5 matching bases. Trimming removed 0 bases at V and 2 bases at J, with 7 bases between. The CDR3 covers 14 residues. Looked up from germline, CDR1 is SGHNT and CDR2 is YYREEE (reference sequence). The CDR3 DNA sequence: TGTGCCAGCAGCTTGGGACAGTTCACAGATACGCAGTATTTT. It is translated as CASSLGQFTDTQYF.

The CDR3, as DNA: TGTGCCAGCAGCCAAGACATAGGAGGACAGGTGAACACCGGGGAGCTGTTTTTT. Its translation: CASSQDIGGQVNTGELFF. V gene TRBV4-2 combines with J gene TRBJ2-2, with TRBD1 matching 7 bases. Germline V CDR1 and CDR2: LGHNA, YNFKEQ. The J segment lost 1 base and the V segment lost 0 bases, leaving 8 bases of the junction unmatched. This CDR3 contains 18 residues.

The chain recombines TRBV27 with TRBJ1-6, with D maybe TRBD1 (6 bases). CDR3 length: 14 amino acids. V lost 5 bases, J lost 4 bases, and 9 bases lay in between. Germline CDR1 and CDR2: MNHEY and SMNVEV (reference sequence). The CDR3 region is CASSVQGYNSPLHF. CDR3 in DNA: TGTGCCAGCAGTGTACAGGGTTATAATTCACCCCTCCACTTT.

This clone showed up just a few times. The chain recombines TRBV2 with TRBJ2-7; D perhaps matches TRBD1 (5 bases). The CDR3 loop spans 14 amino acids. Germline CDR1 reads SNHLY; CDR2 reads FYNNEI. V was shortened by 2 bases and J by 5 bases, with 13 bases between the two germline ends. As DNA, the CDR3 is TGTGCCAGCAGTGAAAGTATCAGGGTGGACGAGCAGTACTTC. It yields the protein CASSESIRVDEQYF.

The chain links TRBV7-2 to TRBJ2-5; 14 bases align to TRBD2. The V segment lost 4 bases and the J segment 2 bases; nucleotides outside the gene matches: 3. Looked up from germline, CDR1 is SGHTA and CDR2 is FQGNSA. This CDR3 comprises 16 residues. CDR3 DNA sequence: TGTGCCAGCAGCTACGGGACTAGCGGGGGTCAAGAGACCCAGTACTTC. Protein product: CASSYGTSGGQETQYF. Drawing the rest from reference TRBV7-2 and TRBJ2-5, the complete variable domain is GAGVSQSPSNKVTEKGKDVELRCDPISGHTALYWYRQSLGQGLEFLIYFQGNSAPDKSGLPSDRFSAERTGGSVSTLTIQRTQQEDSAVYLCASSYGTSGGQETQYFGPGTRLLVL.

The gene calls are TRBV2 and TRBJ1-5; D may be TRBD1 (5 bases). Per the germline V gene, CDR1 is SNHLY and CDR2 is FYNNEI. CDR3 size: 14 residues. The V end was cut by 1 base, the J end by 9 bases, with 13 bases between. CDR3 in DNA: TGTGCCAGCAGTGAAGGACCGGGGGTGCCGCCCCAGCATTTT. This codes for CASSEGPGVPPQHF.

This clone was observed a few times. This rearrangement joins TRBV25-1 to TRBJ2-7, with 9 positions matching TRBD2. This CDR3 spans 15 amino acids. Germline CDR1 is MGHDK and CDR2 is SYGVNS. The V and J ends lost 2 bases and 5 bases, in that order; junction bases with no gene match: 7. The chain's CDR3 is CASSELGGGDDEQYF. The CDR3 DNA sequence: TGTGCCAGCAGTGAACTAGGCGGGGGGGATGACGAGCAGTACTTC.

This rearrangement joins TRBV9 to TRBJ2-5; a possible D gene is TRBD2 (5 bases). V shed 3 bases and J shed 2 bases, with 8 bases lying between them. CDR1 is SGDLS and CDR2 is YYNGEE in the germline V gene. This CDR3 has 13 amino acids. The CDR3 sequence is CASSGRGQETQYF. The CDR3 DNA reads TGTGCCAGCAGCGGCCGGGGACAAGAGACCCAGTACTTC.

The J gene is TRBJ2-1, the V gene TRBV30; a weak D match, TRBD2 (5 bases). The V gene's germline CDR1 is GTSNPN and CDR2 SVGIG (reference sequence). This CDR3 is built from 12 residues. V shed 2 bases and J shed 5 bases, with 7 bases lying between them. The CDR3 here is CAWSIGDNEQFF. Written as DNA, the CDR3 is TGTGCCTGGAGTATCGGGGACAATGAGCAGTTCTTC.

V gene TRBV5-1 combines with J gene TRBJ2-3; D remains unclear. Germline values: CDR1 SGHRS, CDR2 YFSETQ. This CDR3 comprises 12 residues. V was shortened by 0 bases and J by 5 bases, with 4 bases between the two germline ends. The CDR3 region has the DNA TGCGCCAGCAGCTTGGCCTTAGATACGCAGTATTTT. It yields the protein CASSLALDTQYF.

The chain employs TRBV5-5 and TRBJ1-1; D possibly corresponds to TRBD1 (6 bases). The CDR3 loop spans 14 amino acids. Germline lookup yields CDR1 SGHKS and CDR2 YYEKEE (reference sequence). V gave up 1 base and J gave up 1 base, with 8 bases separating them. The CDR3 bases are TGTGCCAGCAGCTTGACAGGGACGAACACTGAAGCTTTCTTT. Encoded protein: CASSLTGTNTEAFF.

CDR3 nucleotide sequence: TGTGCCAGCAGCTTACTTCGGGGGGCAGAGACCCAGTACTTC. Translated: CASSLLRGAETQYF. This sequence joins TRBV7-8 and TRBJ2-5, with D perhaps matching TRBD2 (7 bases). Germline CDR1 reads SGHVS; CDR2 reads FQNEAQ. V shed 2 bases and J shed 4 bases, with 11 bases lying between them. The CDR3 extends over 14 amino acids.

This clone was picked up a small number of times. The chain links TRBV7-9 to TRBJ2-7; TRBD2 is a possible D gene (6 bases). Trimming removed 6 bases at V and 5 bases at J, with 14 bases between. The CDR3 runs 13 residues. Germline CDR1 reads SEHNR; CDR2 reads FQNEAQ (reference sequence). The CDR3 coding sequence is TGTGCCAGCAGGAGCGGGTTTTACGACGAGCAGTACTTC. The encoded protein is CASRSGFYDEQYF.

The chain is built from TRBV6-1 and TRBJ2-5; TRBD1 matches at 8 bases. From germline, CDR1 is MNHNS and CDR2 SASEGT. V shed 5 bases and J 4 bases; nucleotides not matched to a gene: 6. This CDR3 has 14 amino acids. As DNA, the CDR3 is TGTGCCAGCAGTTCTACAGGGGGAGGAGAGACCCAGTACTTC. Translated: CASSSTGGGETQYF.